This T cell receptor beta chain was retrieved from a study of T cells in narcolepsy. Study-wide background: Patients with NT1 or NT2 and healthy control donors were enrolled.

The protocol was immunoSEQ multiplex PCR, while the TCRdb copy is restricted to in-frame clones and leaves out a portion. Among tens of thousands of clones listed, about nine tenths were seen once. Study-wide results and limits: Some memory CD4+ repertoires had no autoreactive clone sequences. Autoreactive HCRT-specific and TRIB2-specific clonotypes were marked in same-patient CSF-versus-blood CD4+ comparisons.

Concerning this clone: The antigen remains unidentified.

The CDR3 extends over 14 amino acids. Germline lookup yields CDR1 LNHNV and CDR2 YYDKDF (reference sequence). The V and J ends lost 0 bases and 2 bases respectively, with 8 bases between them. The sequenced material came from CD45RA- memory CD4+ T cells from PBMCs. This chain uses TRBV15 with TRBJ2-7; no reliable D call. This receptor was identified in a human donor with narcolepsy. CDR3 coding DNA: TGTGCCACCAGCAGAGACGTAGGCCCCTACGAGCAGTACTTC. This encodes CATSRDVGPYEQYF.